This TCR beta chain was obtained from a study of T cell changes during pregnancy in multiple sclerosis. The CDR3 extends over 15 amino acids. The V gene's germline CDR1 is SGHDN and CDR2 FVKESK. V shed 0 bases and J shed 3 bases, with 10 bases lying between them. The table came from immunoSEQ multiplex PCR; TCRdb's copy has only in-frame clones and leaves some out. The profile shows some 56,000 clones, 92% of them singletons. This chain links TRBV14 with TRBJ2-3; D is ambiguous. The origin of this receptor is a female donor with multiple sclerosis, enrolled in a pregnancy study. Sample: CD4+ T cells from peripheral blood mononuclear cells, taken after pregnancy. The CDR3 loop is CASSQDMIVTDTQYF. The CDR3 DNA sequence: TGTGCCAGCAGCCAAGATATGATAGTTACAGATACGCAGTATTTT. Full variable domain (missing parts from reference TRBV14 and TRBJ2-3): EAGVTQFPSHSVIEKGQTVTLRCDPISGHDNLYWYRRVMGKEIKFLLHFVKESKQDESGMPNNRFLAERTGGTYSTLKVQPAELEDSGVYFCASSQDMIVTDTQYFGPGTRLTVL.